This paragraph covers one T cell receptor (beta chain) sequence. Its antigen is as yet unknown. These data originate in a study of cytomegalovirus exposure and HLA in healthy donors. For the study at large: Per a later analysis, the roughly 670 first-cohort and some 110 validation repertoires shared one platform.

The CDR3 extends over 16 amino acids. Germline CDR1 is LGHNA and CDR2 is YSLEER. The V end lost 3 bases, the J end lost 4 bases, and 16 bases lay between the germline ends. Assay: immunoSEQ multiplex PCR; the TCRdb copy retains only in-frame clones and omits some. The sample lists approximately 260,000 clones; 86% were seen once. Whole-study results and caveats: Among TCR beta chains, those listed as cytomegalovirus-associated numbered some 170. The tendency of first-cohort TCR clusters to co-occur in the 120 or so validation repertoires was identified by a subsequent analysis.

Sequencing used PBMCs. The chain joins TRBV4-3 to TRBJ1-3, with a possible D match to TRBD1 (5 bases). This clonotype was sampled from a young woman in good health and CMV-seronegative. The CDR3 loop reads CASSHELGGAGNTIYF. The CDR3 nucleotides are TGCGCCAGCAGCCATGAACTTGGAGGGGCAGGAAACACCATATATTTT.